This T cell receptor (beta chain) was identified in a study of metastatic and nonmetastatic thyroid tumors. Across the whole study: Samples came from malignant and benign thyroid patients, and repertoires were compared across blood and tumor or nodule tissue.

In the study's own analysis: Building a distant-metastasis classifier for papillary thyroid cancer drew on CDR3 differences across clinicopathological groups. Using MiXCR, TCRdb re-called clones from the PCR reads. What appears here as the V and J calls and clone size reflects TCRdb's work, not the paper's. The sample consists of some 20,000 clones, 24% of them appearing once. This CDR3 comprises 15 residues. In germline, CDR1 is LNHDA, CDR2 SQIVND (reference sequence). Concerning this clone itself: Its antigen is as yet unknown. The junction departs from the called germline gene at one end, perhaps through a read error.

Regarding the study as a whole: It was reported that TCR beta diversity was significantly higher in malignant thyroid tumors than benign nodules, in blood and tumor.

All patients were treatment-naive before thyroid surgery. The chain is built from TRBV19 and TRBJ2-2; 8 nucleotides agree with TRBD1. This TCR derives from a female donor with papillary thyroid cancer or a benign thyroid nodule (not recorded which). Some clones in this sample may be carry-over from other donors' samples. Sequencing was performed on tumor tissue. Here the CDR3 reads CASRGTGVLTWELFF. CDR3 sequence (DNA): TGTGCCAGTAGAGGGACAGGTGTTCTCACCTGGGAGTTGTTTTTT.